This TCR beta chain was captured in a study of response to subunit inactivated influenza vaccine. Overall study findings and caveats: That few new T cells are recruited by each seasonal influenza vaccination was the authors' suggestion.

TCRdb recomputed calls from the RT-PCR reads with MiXCR, one row per CDR3 protein. The sample yields approximately 530,000 distinct CDR3 sequences, roughly 7.6% seen once. Regarding this clonotype: Its antigen is unidentified.

The source is a man aged 45 to 70 who received an inactivated influenza vaccine. Sequencing used PBMCs from blood, obtained roughly 24 months after vaccination.

CDR3 DNA sequence: TGTGCCATCTCCTGGACTAACTCCTACAATGAGCAGTTCTTC. Protein sequence: CAISWTNSYNEQFF. The chain uses TRBV10-3 and TRBJ2-1; tentatively, D is TRBD2 (6 bases). Germline lookup yields CDR1 ENHRY and CDR2 SYGVKD. Trimming cost V 8 bases and J 0 bases, with 11 bases left between them. The CDR3 length is 14 residues.